The 20 T cell receptor beta chains given below trace back to one sample, sequenced in a study of blood T cells in healthy people across ages. Primed by a sample-barcoded 5' primer and a J-beta primer mix, a second PCR proceeded for 7 to 11 cycles. TCRdb itself ran the 5' RACE reads through MiXCR, one entry per CDR3 protein. The sample carries hundreds of thousands of distinct CDR3 sequences, more than 25% recorded once. Sequenced sample: blood. Source of these receptors: a woman of 80 years or more in good health.

Note on this clonotype: A much bigger clone sits one base away, suggesting this may be a read error. The rearrangement joins TRBV27 to TRBJ2-7, with 7 bases matching TRBD2. In germline, CDR1 is MNHEY, CDR2 SMNVEV (reference sequence). The length of the CDR3 is 14 residues. For the CDR3, the DNA is TGTGCCGGCAGGTCTAGCGGAGCCTCCTACGAGCAGTACTTC. The encoded protein is CAGRSSGASYEQYF.

Ten or more counts support this clonotype. This chain uses TRBV11-2 with TRBJ2-5, with D unclear. The V gene lost 2 bases and the J gene lost 0 bases, with 10 bases spanning the gap. Germline CDR1 and CDR2: SGHAT and FQNNGV. The CDR3 extends over 15 amino acids. In nucleotides, the CDR3 is TGTGCCAGCAGCTTAAGGGTCGAGTACCAAGAGACCCAGTACTTC. Its protein product is CASSLRVEYQETQYF.

This clonotype was found a few times. The J gene is TRBJ1-5, the V gene TRBV6-1; no clear D gene. There are 15 residues in the CDR3. Germline values: CDR1 MNHNS, CDR2 SASEGT. V gave up 5 bases and J gave up 6 bases, with 17 bases separating them. Here the CDR3 reads CASSLEWAYSQPQHF. In DNA form, the CDR3 reads TGTGCCAGCAGTCTTGAATGGGCTTATAGTCAGCCCCAGCATTTT.

The chain carries TRBV29-1 and TRBJ2-7; 9 bases are a match to TRBD1. This CDR3 comprises 13 residues. Germline loops: CDR1 SQVTM, CDR2 ANQGSEA. V gave up 8 bases and J gave up 3 bases; unmatched junction bases: 8. DNA of the CDR3: TGCAGCTTTACGGGACAGGGAGTCTACGAGCAGTACTTC. Translated, it gives CSFTGQGVYEQYF.

Notes on this clonotype: A much larger clone sits a single nucleotide away, making a read error possible. This chain links TRBV15 with TRBJ2-5; D ambiguous. The CDR3 consists of 15 residues. Between the trimmed V and J ends, which lost 1 base and 11 bases, there was a span of 20 bases. The germline CDR1 and CDR2 sequences are LNHNV and YYDKDF (reference sequence). The CDR3 DNA sequence: TGTGCCACCAGCAGAGGACGGGCCGGTAACAATGAGCAGTACTTC. It specifies CATSRGRAGNNEQYF.

Only a few counts were recorded for this clonotype. Relative to the germline gene, one junction end is altered; a read error may explain this. The V and J genes are TRBV7-2 and TRBJ2-7; D is uncertain. CDR1 is SGHTA and CDR2 is FQGNSA in the germline V gene. CDR3 length: 12 residues. The CDR3 bases are TGTGCTAGCAGCCCCCCGAGAGATGAGCAGTACTTC. It encodes CASSPPRDEQYF.

This clonotype was recorded many times. Here the CDR3 reads CASRDPTSTDTQYF. The CDR3 DNA reads TGCGCCAGCAGGGATCCAACTAGCACAGATACGCAGTATTTT. This chain links TRBV5-1 with TRBJ2-3; no reliable D call. V lost 5 bases, J lost 0 bases, and 10 bases lay in between. The CDR3 runs 14 residues. Looked up from germline, CDR1 is SGHRS and CDR2 is YFSETQ.

There are a few counts of this clonotype. It may be a read error: a sequence one base away is much more abundant. The rearrangement joins TRBV20-1 to TRBJ2-7, with TRBD2 identical over 11 bases. This CDR3 spans 16 amino acids. J was trimmed by 0 bases and V by 4 bases; bases with no gene match: 8. Germline CDR1 reads DFQATT; CDR2 reads SNEGSKA (reference sequence). The CDR3 reads CSAIHMLAGGSYEQYF. As DNA, the CDR3 is TGCAGTGCTATACACATGCTAGCGGGGGGCTCCTACGAGCAGTACTTC.

This clonotype was recorded at least ten times. One end of the junction is discordant with germline, which a read error may explain. In DNA form, the CDR3 reads TGCAGTGCCTCGGGGGGGGCCACAAACATTCAGTACTTC. Encoded protein: CSASGGATNIQYF. The rearrangement uses TRBV20-1 and TRBJ2-4; 8 bases match TRBD2. Germline V gene sequence: CDR1 DFQATT, CDR2 SNEGSKA (reference sequence). This CDR3 comprises 13 residues.

A note on this clonotype: A read error may be the cause here, since a much bigger clone is one base away. This chain uses TRBV20-1 with TRBJ1-6, with 10 bases that match TRBD1. CDR1 is DFQATT and CDR2 is SNEGSKA in the germline V gene (reference sequence). CDR3 size: 13 residues. In nucleotides, the CDR3 is TGCAGTGCCAGAGACAGGGGGCCTTCACCCCTCCACTTT. Protein: CSARDRGPSPLHF.

A few counts support this clonotype. The chain carries TRBV2 and TRBJ2-5; 7 bases fit TRBD2. The CDR3 is 14 residues long. V gave up 8 bases and J gave up 1 base; unmatched junction bases: 7. Germline V gene lookup returns CDR1 SNHLY and CDR2 FYNNEI. As DNA, the CDR3 is TGTGCCAGCGGGATAGCGGGTTTCCAAGAGACCCAGTACTTC. Translating it yields CASGIAGFQETQYF. Using reference TRBV2 and TRBJ2-5 for the parts outside the CDR3, the full variable domain is EPEVTQTPSHQVTQMGQEVILRCVPISNHLYFYWYRQILGQKVEFLVSFYNNEISEKSEIFDDQFSVERPDGSNFTLKIRSTKLEDSAMYFCASGIAGFQETQYFGPGTRLLVL.

The chain combines TRBV7-8 with TRBJ2-7, with D possibly TRBD2 on 6 matching bases. The germline V gene has CDR1 SGHVS and CDR2 FQNEAQ. Deletions cut 2 bases from V and 0 bases from J, with 11 bases between. The CDR3 loop spans 15 amino acids. The CDR3 DNA is TGTGCCAGCAGCTTATACCAGCGGGCCTCCTACGAGCAGTACTTC. Translation: CASSLYQRASYEQYF. Filled out from reference TRBV7-8 and TRBJ2-7, the complete variable domain reads GAGVSQSPRYKVAKRGQDVALRCDPISGHVSLFWYQQALGQGPEFLTYFQNEAQLDKSGLPSDRFFAERPEGSVSTLKIQRTQQEDSAVYLCASSLYQRASYEQYFGPGTRLTVT.

Comments on this clonotype: Compared with germline, one end of the junction differs, possibly owing to a read error. The rearrangement joins TRBV6-5 to TRBJ2-5; 7 nucleotides line up with TRBD1. CDR1 MNHEY and CDR2 SVGAGI come from the germline V gene. The CDR3 length is 14 residues. The CDR3 sequence is CAGSYRPGGEAQYF. The CDR3 DNA is TGTGCCGGCAGTTACCGGCCAGGGGGAGAGGCCCAGTACTTC.

J is TRBJ1-2 and V is TRBV20-1, with D unclear. The ends were cut back, 5 bases at V and 4 bases at J, with 8 bases in the middle. Germline CDR1 and CDR2: DFQATT and SNEGSKA (reference sequence). CDR3 size: 11 residues. CDR3: CSAGGPYGYTF. CDR3 coding DNA: TGCAGTGCTGGTGGGCCCTATGGCTACACCTTC.

This clonotype has just a few counts. The rearrangement joins TRBV27 to TRBJ2-5; D remains ambiguous. V was trimmed by 8 bases and J by 5 bases, leaving 12 bases between them. CDR1 and CDR2 from the germline V gene are MNHEY and SMNVEV (reference sequence). The CDR3 consists of 12 residues. Here the CDR3 DNA reads TGTGCCAGCCGTCACTATTCGGAGACCCAGTACTTC. Protein sequence: CASRHYSETQYF.

This clonotype was observed a handful of times. The chain links TRBV7-2 to TRBJ1-3; D remains ambiguous. Trimming removed 1 base at V and 1 base at J, with 14 bases between. Germline assignment: CDR1 SGHTA and CDR2 FQGNSA. The CDR3 is 17 residues long. Here the CDR3 DNA reads TGTGCCAGCAGCTTAGTGGTCACGGGAGGGTCTGGAAACACCATATATTTT. Translating it yields CASSLVVTGGSGNTIYF.

This clonotype appeared a few times. The chain combines TRBV14 with TRBJ2-3, with 15 positions matching TRBD2. V gave up 1 base and J gave up 3 bases; unmatched junction bases: 8. Germline V gene data show CDR1 as SGHDN and CDR2 as FVKESK. This CDR3 has 19 residues. CDR3 residues: CASSQGGLAGGYRTDTQYF. In DNA, the CDR3 is TGTGCCAGCAGCCAAGGAGGACTAGCGGGGGGGTACAGAACAGATACGCAGTATTTT.

The chain recombines TRBV4-1 with TRBJ2-3, with D hard to call. V shed 0 bases and J shed 6 bases, with 7 bases lying between them. Germline CDR1 is MGHRA and CDR2 is YSYEKL. The CDR3 consists of 13 residues. The CDR3 loop reads CASSQDPDDTQYF. The CDR3, as DNA: TGCGCCAGCAGCCAAGACCCGGACGATACGCAGTATTTT.

This clonotype was counted between two and nine times. This may be a read error, as it is one base from a much larger clone. The rearrangement joins TRBV5-1 to TRBJ2-5, with a weak D call TRBD2 (5 bases). The CDR3 sequence is 14 residues long. Germline CDR1 reads SGHRS; CDR2 reads YFSETQ. V was pared by 0 bases and J by 11 bases, with 17 bases between. The CDR3 here is CASSLESGPWEQYF. Written as DNA, the CDR3 is TGCGCCAGCAGCTTGGAATCAGGACCATGGGAGCAGTACTTC.

This clonotype was detected ten times or more. The V gene is TRBV11-2, the J gene TRBJ2-1; no definite D call. Germline V gene lookup returns CDR1 SGHAT and CDR2 FQNNGV. This CDR3 comprises 16 residues. Trimming removed 0 bases at V and 2 bases at J, with 11 bases between. This chain's CDR3 is CASSLDAGGPYNEQFF. The CDR3 nucleotides are TGTGCCAGCAGCTTAGACGCTGGCGGCCCCTACAATGAGCAGTTCTTC.